This T cell receptor (beta chain) was found in a study of long-term antiretroviral therapy in people with HIV. It was version v3.0 of the immunoSEQ assay that was run at survey level. Only in-frame clones appear in the TCRdb table, and some are missing; sequencing was by immunoSEQ multiplex PCR. The sample consists of 14,000 or so clones, 70% to 90% of them appearing once. The CDR3 spans 15 residues. CDR1 is SGHNT, CDR2 YYREEE, per germline (reference sequence). The V and J ends lost 2 bases and 8 bases respectively, with 19 bases between them. Sequenced here: unsorted PBMCs, sampled 6.2 years after starting antiretroviral therapy. The source of this sequence is a man in his forties with HIV. The chain uses TRBV5-4 and TRBJ1-2, with D possibly TRBD1 on 5 matching bases. The CDR3 region is CASSLIQGSYGGYTF. In DNA, the CDR3 is TGTGCCAGCAGCTTAATTCAGGGATCCTATGGAGGCTACACCTTC.